This TCR beta chain was sequenced in a study of CD8 T cells in Susac syndrome. With random hexamers, about 0.45 to 1 ug RNA was reverse transcribed. Across 54 Vbeta and 13 Jbeta, TCR beta CDR3 was amplified with immunoSEQ multiplex PCR. TCRdb used MiXCR to reprocess the immunoSEQ multiplex PCR reads, holding one entry per CDR3 protein. The sample carries some 260,000 distinct CDR3 sequences, 85% recorded once. TCR beta sequencing covered blood CD8+ and CD4+ T cells. This TCR derives from a human donor with multiple sclerosis. The sample was CD8+ T cells from PBMCs.

DNA for the CDR3: TGTGCCAGCAGCTGCTATACCGGGACTAGCGGGAGAATAAGCTCCTACGAGCAGTACTTC. Protein: CASSCYTGTSGRISSYEQYF. The V call is TRBV12-1, the J call TRBJ2-7; the listed D gene, TRBD2, was not tested against the DNA. TRBV12-1 is labeled a pseudogene. There are 20 residues in the CDR3.